This TCR beta chain was documented in a study of CD8 T cells in ankylosing spondylitis. The CDR3 contains 16 residues. After removal of 2 bases from V and 2 bases from J, the junction contained 6 bases not matched to a gene. CDR1 and CDR2 (germline): MNHEY, SVGAGI. TCRdb redid the calling of the 5' RACE reads with MiXCR, one entry per CDR3 protein. The sample shows fewer than 130,000 distinct CDR3 sequences, around 24% of them seen only once. Whole-study results and caveats: A motif in TCR beta, a set of several highly homologous variants, appeared characteristic of ankylosing spondylitis blood.

In the case of this clonotype: Its specificity is not known.

The chain recombines TRBV6-5 with TRBJ2-3; 8 positions agree with TRBD2. The sequenced sample consisted of synovial fluid, either unsorted or a sorted T cell fraction (not recorded which). The sequence was collected from a male donor with ankylosing spondylitis. The CDR3: CASSYGGTRHTDTQYF. The CDR3 DNA follows: TGTGCCAGCAGTTACGGGGGGACTAGGCACACAGATACGCAGTATTTT.